This is a list of T cell receptor beta chains from one sample in a study of T cells in Graves' hyperthyroidism and ophthalmopathy. TCRdb used MiXCR to reprocess the multiplex PCR reads, holding one entry per CDR3 protein. In the table there are 490,000 or so distinct CDR3 sequences, about 20% of which are singletons. The sample consisted of blood. These receptors all stem from a man between 35 and 55 years old with Graves' ophthalmopathy. CDR3s include the opening cysteine and the closing phenylalanine or tryptophan. The D gene is left open where the match is weak. Clone size is stated in some rows and not others, as once, few, many or a class when expanded.

many,TRBV13,.,TRBJ2-5,CASSLVRIGAQYF,TGTGCCAGCAGCTTAGTGAGGATCGGAGCCCAGTACTTC
many,TRBV18,.,TRBJ2-2,CASSPDRLNTGELFF,TGTGCCAGCTCACCCGACAGATTGAACACCGGGGAGCTGTTTTTT
many,TRBV2,TRBD2,TRBJ2-1,CASSGAGNSYNEQFF,TGTGCCAGCAGTGGAGCGGGGAACTCCTACAATGAGCAGTTCTTC
many,TRBV3-1,TRBD1,TRBJ2-7,CASSQEKAGGSYEQYF,TGTGCCAGCAGCCAAGAAAAGGCAGGGGGATCCTACGAGCAGTACTTC
few,TRBV18,.,TRBJ1-1,CASSQDSGPIGTEAFF,TGTGCCAGCTCACAGGATTCAGGTCCAATTGGGACTGAAGCTTTCTTT
.,TRBV20-1,.,TRBJ1-6,CSAFRDGNTNSPLHF,TGCAGTGCTTTCCGGGACGGAAATACTAATTCACCCCTCCACTTT
.,TRBV3-2,.,TRBJ2-3,CASSQDSYRTRTDTQYF,TGTGCCAGCAGCCAAGATTCCTACAGGACACGGACAGATACGCAGTATTTT
many,TRBV10-3,.,TRBJ2-7,CAISEGSYEQYF,TGTGCCATCAGTGAGGGTAGCTACGAGCAGTACTTC
few,TRBV28,.,TRBJ1-6,CAGSRDLGGRSPLHF,TGTGCCGGCTCACGGGACCTCGGCGGGCGATCACCCCTCCACTTT
many,TRBV18,.,TRBJ2-5,CASSPDSSPETQYF,TGTGCCAGCTCACCGGACAGCTCCCCAGAGACCCAGTACTTC
few,TRBV20-1,TRBD1,TRBJ2-2,CSARDWQGDTGELFF,TGCAGTGCTAGAGATTGGCAGGGGGACACCGGGGAGCTGTTTTTT
.,TRBV30,.,TRBJ1-5,CAWGLGWSNQPQHF,TGTGCCTGGGGTCTGGGCTGGAGCAATCAGCCCCAGCATTTT
few,TRBV6-5,.,TRBJ1-1,CASSYSPVLDNTEAFF,TGTGCCAGCAGTTACTCGCCGGTCTTGGATAACACTGAAGCTTTCTTT
.,TRBV11-2,.,TRBJ2-2,CASSLVPHGELFF,TGTGCCAGCAGCTTAGTCCCCCACGGGGAGCTGTTTTTT
few,TRBV7-2,.,TRBJ2-7,CASSLVGAGLGEQYF,TGTGCCAGCAGCTTGGTCGGGGCAGGGCTCGGGGAGCAGTACTTC
many,TRBV2,.,TRBJ2-5,CASSEHLRETQYF,TGTGCCAGCAGTGAACACCTCCGAGAGACCCAGTACTTC
few,TRBV20-1,.,TRBJ2-5,CSARDGVADSQETQYF,TGCAGTGCTAGAGATGGGGTAGCGGACTCCCAAGAGACCCAGTACTTC